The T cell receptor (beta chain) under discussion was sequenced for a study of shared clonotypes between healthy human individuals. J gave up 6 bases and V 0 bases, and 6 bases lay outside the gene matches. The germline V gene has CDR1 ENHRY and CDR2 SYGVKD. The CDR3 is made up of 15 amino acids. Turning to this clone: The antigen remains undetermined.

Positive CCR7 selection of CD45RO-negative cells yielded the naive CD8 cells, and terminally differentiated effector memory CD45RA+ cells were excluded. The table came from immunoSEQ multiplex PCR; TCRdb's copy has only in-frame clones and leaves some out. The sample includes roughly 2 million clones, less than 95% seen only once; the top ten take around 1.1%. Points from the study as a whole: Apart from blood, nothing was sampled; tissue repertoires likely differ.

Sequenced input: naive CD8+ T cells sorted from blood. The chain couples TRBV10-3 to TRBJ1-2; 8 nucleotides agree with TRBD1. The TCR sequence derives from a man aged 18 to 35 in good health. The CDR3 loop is CAISESYQDRDGYTF. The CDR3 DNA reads TGTGCCATCAGTGAGTCCTATCAGGACAGGGATGGCTACACCTTC.